One and the same sample provided the 5 T cell receptor beta chains below, sequenced in a study of OX40 agonist ivuxolimab in advanced cancers. Sequenced by immunoSEQ multiplex PCR; TCRdb stores in-frame clones only, minus some. This sample yields tens of thousands of clones, of which 84% are seen a single time; 2.5% to 3% belongs to the top ten. Sequenced material: CD4+ or CD8+ T cells sorted from blood, taken in a trial of the OX40 agonist ivuxolimab. These receptors all stem from an adult with an advanced solid tumor such as melanoma, head and neck, liver or kidney cancer.

The chain joins TRBV29-1 to TRBJ1-3, with D possibly being TRBD1 (5 bases). CDR1 and CDR2 from the germline V gene are SQVTM and ANQGSEA. The CDR3 runs 13 residues. V was cut by 6 bases and J by 2 bases, with 11 bases left in between. The CDR3 here is CSVSGTAGNTIYF. The DNA for the CDR3 is TGCAGCGTCTCCGGGACTGCTGGAAACACCATATATTTT.

The chain uses TRBV19 and TRBJ2-1; 9 bases map to TRBD2. Germline CDR1 LNHDA, CDR2 SQIVND (reference sequence). The CDR3 has 14 amino acids. The junction had 5 bases not matched to a gene; V was cut back by 3 bases and J by 8 bases. CDR3 DNA: TGTGCCAGTAGTATTTGGCGGGGGGGCGATGAGCAGTTCTTC. It is translated as CASSIWRGGDEQFF.

The J gene is TRBJ1-4, the V gene TRBV19; no clear D. Per the germline V gene, CDR1 is LNHDA and CDR2 is SQIVND (reference sequence). The CDR3 is 16 amino acids. Deletions cut 4 bases from V and 1 base from J, with 13 bases between. CDR3 amino acids: CASSTLQRVTNEKLFF. The CDR3 DNA sequence: TGTGCCAGTAGTACCCTACAACGGGTAACTAATGAAAAACTGTTTTTT.

Points on this clone: Sequence at one end of the junction differs from germline and may be a read error. The genes are TRBV5-1 and TRBJ2-1; 8 nucleotides match TRBD2. CDR1 and CDR2 from the germline V gene are SGHRS and YFSETQ. CDR3 size: 15 residues. Here the CDR3 DNA reads TGCGCCAGCACCTTGGGACTAGGGGCAGTTGATGAGCAGTTCTTC. Amino acid sequence: CASTLGLGAVDEQFF.

The chain uses TRBV7-9 and TRBJ1-6; TRBD1 agrees at 7 bases. The CDR3 has 14 amino acids. Germline values: CDR1 SEHNR, CDR2 FQNEAQ (reference sequence). After removal of 6 bases from V and 10 bases from J, the junction contained 9 bases not matched to a gene. In nucleotides, the CDR3 is TGTGCCAGCAGTCCGGGACAGTCGGAATCACCCCTCCACTTT. Translating gives CASSPGQSESPLHF.